The 22 T cell receptor beta chains presented below share a single source sample, sequenced in a study of glioma-infiltrating T cells. Using RNA template, CDR3s of TCR alpha and beta were amplified with iRepertoire arm-PCR. TCRdb processed the multiplex PCR reads anew with MiXCR; each CDR3 protein has one entry. This repertoire shows around 190,000 distinct CDR3 sequences, approximately 40% found once; its top ten account for roughly 5.2%. Sequencing was done on a sample of glioma tissue, nonneoplastic brain tissue, or PBMCs (not recorded which). These receptors were obtained from a human donor with low-grade glioma or glioblastoma, undergoing nonglioma brain surgery, or in good health (not recorded which).

V usage is TRBV19 and J usage is TRBJ2-2; 8 positions agree with TRBD2. V shed 3 bases and J 4 bases; nucleotides not matched to a gene: 13. CDR1 LNHDA and CDR2 SQIVND come from the germline V gene (reference sequence). The CDR3 has 18 residues. The CDR3 sequence: CASSMGRGGRSGTGELFF. CDR3 coding DNA: TGTGCCAGTAGTATGGGCAGGGGCGGGAGGTCGGGCACCGGGGAGCTGTTTTTT. The full variable domain, in which reference TRBV19 and TRBJ2-2 provide the parts outside the CDR3, is DGGITQSPKYLFRKEGQNVTLSCEQNLNHDAMYWYRQDPGQGLRLIYYSQIVNDFQKGDIAEGYSVSREKKESFPLTVTSAQKNPTAFYLCASSMGRGGRSGTGELFFGEGSRLTVL.

This clonotype was seen at least ten times. The J gene is TRBJ2-3, the V gene TRBV20-1, with 8 bases identical to TRBD2. Germline CDR1 and CDR2: DFQATT and SNEGSKA (reference sequence). The CDR3 covers 14 residues. The V and J ends lost 3 bases and 0 bases, in that order; junction bases with no gene match: 2. The CDR3 nucleotides are TGCAGTGCTAGCGAGCGGGGGAGCACAGATACGCAGTATTTT. This translates into CSASERGSTDTQYF.

In its sample, this clonotype was seen once. A much more abundant neighbour one base away suggests this may be a read error. J is TRBJ1-6 and V is TRBV2; D may be TRBD1 (5 bases). V shed 5 bases and J shed 4 bases, with 12 bases lying between them. The CDR3 is 15 residues long. CDR1 and CDR2 from the germline V gene are SNHLY and FYNNEI. CDR3 sequence: CASSPLTVYNSPLHF. The CDR3 nucleotides read TGTGCCAGCAGTCCTCTGACAGTGTATAATTCACCCCTCCACTTT. Using reference TRBV2 and TRBJ1-6 for the parts outside the CDR3, the full variable domain is EPEVTQTPSHQVTQMGQEVILRCVPISNHLYFYWYRQILGQKVEFLVSFYNNEISEKSEIFDDQFSVERPDGSNFTLKIRSTKLEDSAMYFCASSPLTVYNSPLHFGNGTRLTVT.

There are many counts of this clonotype. CDR3 DNA sequence: TGTGCCAGCAGTTCGGAGCCCTGGGACAGGAGAAATGAAAAACTGTTTTTT. Encoded protein: CASSSEPWDRRNEKLFF. The V and J genes are TRBV6-1 and TRBJ1-4; 8 bases map to TRBD1. Germline trimming cut 5 bases from V and 5 bases from J; bases unmatched to any gene: 13. Germline V lookup: CDR1 MNHNS, CDR2 SASEGT. The CDR3 runs 17 residues.

The chain recombines TRBV5-1 with TRBJ2-5; 8 bases match TRBD2. J lost 5 bases, V lost 6 bases, and 6 bases had no gene match. Germline lookup yields CDR1 SGHRS and CDR2 YFSETQ. This CDR3 has 13 amino acids. The CDR3 DNA reads as TGCGCCAGCACTTCGGGAGGGTCGGAGACCCAGTACTTC. This codes for CASTSGGSETQYF.

This clonotype was picked up a small number of times. The J gene is TRBJ2-7, the V gene TRBV6-2 or TRBV6-3, with D possibly being TRBD2 (6 bases). The ends were cut back, 6 bases at V and 4 bases at J, with 16 bases in the middle. The CDR3 sequence is 14 residues long. Germline V gene lookup returns CDR1 MNHEY and CDR2 SVGEGT. The CDR3 reads CASSLVEGGYEQYF. CDR3 in DNA: TGTGCCAGCAGCCTCGTAGAGGGAGGTTACGAGCAGTACTTC.

The rearrangement links TRBV2 to TRBJ2-5, with D possibly called TRBD1 or TRBD2 (6 bases each). Germline V gene sequence: CDR1 SNHLY, CDR2 FYNNEI. Trimming stripped 6 bases from V and 5 bases from J, with 19 bases between. CDR3 length: 15 amino acids. CDR3 sequence (DNA): TGTGCCAGCAGCCCCGCTCCGGGGGCGCGGGAGACCCAGTACTTC. It translates to CASSPAPGARETQYF.

The sample holds a few counts of this clonotype. A read error may explain this, as a much larger clone is one base away. The chain carries TRBV6-1 and TRBJ1-1; 10 nucleotides match TRBD1. The germline gives CDR1 MNHNS, CDR2 SASEGT. There are 16 residues in the CDR3. CDR3 in amino acids: CASSEIWTGGSTEALF. CDR3 in DNA: TGTGCCAGCAGTGAAATCTGGACAGGGGGAAGCACTGAAGCTTTATTT.

This clonotype was counted only a few times. The chain has TRBV2 and TRBJ2-7, with D hard to call. The CDR3 consists of 12 residues. Germline CDR1 and CDR2: SNHLY and FYNNEI. Trimming cost V 4 bases and J 4 bases, with 8 bases left between them. The CDR3, as DNA: TGTGCCAGCAGTGGCTCGCGTTACGAGCAGTACTTC. Protein sequence: CASSGSRYEQYF.

Points on this clonotype: Being one base from a much bigger clone, this may be a read error. The chain carries TRBV28 and TRBJ2-1; D is unresolved. This CDR3 has 16 residues. Germline V gives CDR1 MDHEN, CDR2 SYDVKM. The CDR3 loop reads CASGPAYWGSYNGQFF. CDR3 bases: TGTGCCAGCGGCCCCGCCTACTGGGGATCCTACAATGGGCAGTTCTTC.

The V and J genes are TRBV5-1 and TRBJ2-7; D remains ambiguous. The V end was cut by 5 bases, the J end by 1 base, with 10 bases between. The CDR3 length is 13 residues. The germline CDR1 and CDR2 sequences are SGHRS and YFSETQ. In DNA form, the CDR3 reads TGCGCCAGCAGTTGTGCGGATTCCTACGAGCAGTACTTC. Its translation: CASSCADSYEQYF. The full variable domain, in which reference TRBV5-1 and TRBJ2-7 provide the parts outside the CDR3, is KAGVTQTPRYLIKTRGQQVTLSCSPISGHRSVSWYQQTPGQGLQFLFEYFSETQRNKGNFPGRFSGRQFSNSRSEMNVSTLELGDSALYLCASSCADSYEQYFGPGTRLTVT.

About this clonotype: Given a much more abundant clone one base away, this may be a read error. CDR3: CASGHGADQPQHF. CDR3 DNA sequence: TGTGCCAGCGGACATGGGGCGGATCAGCCCCAGCATTTT. This rearrangement joins TRBV2 to TRBJ1-5, with D possibly being TRBD1 (5 bases). This CDR3 contains 13 residues. Germline assignment: CDR1 SNHLY and CDR2 FYNNEI. Trimming removed 8 bases at V and 5 bases at J, with 13 bases between.

In the case of this clonotype: This may be a read error: a much more frequent sequence differs by one nucleotide. The chain carries TRBV28 and TRBJ2-3; TRBD2 might be the D (5 bases). The V end was cut by 4 bases, the J end by 7 bases, with 18 bases between. The CDR3 contains 15 residues. Germline CDR1 MDHEN, CDR2 SYDVKM. The CDR3 bases are TGTGCCAGCAGTTCGAGCGGAAAGGCCCCGAATACGCAGTATTTT. Translation: CASSSSGKAPNTQYF. Full variable domain (rest looked up from reference TRBV28 and TRBJ2-3): DVKVTQSSRYLVKRTGEKVFLECVQDMDHENMFWYRQDPGLGLRLIYFSYDVKMKEKGDIPEGYSVSREKKERFSLILESASTNQTSMYLCASSSSGKAPNTQYFGPGTRLTVL.

This sequence joins TRBV5-1 and TRBJ2-7; no clear D gene. Trimming removed 0 bases at V and 6 bases at J, with 7 bases between. Looked up from germline, CDR1 is SGHRS and CDR2 is YFSETQ. The CDR3 has 12 residues. The CDR3 loop reads CASSLGKAEQYF. DNA of the CDR3: TGCGCCAGCAGCTTGGGCAAGGCCGAGCAGTACTTC. The full variable domain, in which reference TRBV5-1 and TRBJ2-7 provide the parts outside the CDR3, is KAGVTQTPRYLIKTRGQQVTLSCSPISGHRSVSWYQQTPGQGLQFLFEYFSETQRNKGNFPGRFSGRQFSNSRSEMNVSTLELGDSALYLCASSLGKAEQYFGPGTRLTVT.

This clonotype was recorded many times. The chain uses TRBV28 and TRBJ2-1; TRBD2 agrees at 12 bases. Trimming at V came to 2 bases and at J to 4 bases, leaving 6 bases not matched to a gene. Germline lookup yields CDR1 MDHEN and CDR2 SYDVKM. The CDR3 covers 17 residues. As DNA, the CDR3 is TGTGCCAGCAGTTTACTAGCGGGAGGGAGACGTTACAATGAGCAGTTCTTC. Protein product: CASSLLAGGRRYNEQFF.

As for this clonotype: It may be a read error: a sequence one base away is much more abundant. The genes are TRBV20-1 and TRBJ2-1; D is possibly TRBD2 (5 bases). CDR3 length equals 15 residues. V shed 5 bases and J shed 3 bases, with 17 bases lying between them. In germline, CDR1 is DFQATT, CDR2 SNEGSKA (reference sequence). The CDR3: CSAGNVAKIYNEQFF. CDR3 DNA: TGCAGTGCTGGGAACGTAGCGAAGATCTACAATGAGCAGTTCTTC.

This clonotype was seen at least ten times. This chain connects TRBV28 to TRBJ1-1; D not certain. From germline, CDR1 is MDHEN and CDR2 SYDVKM. The V gene lost 2 bases and the J gene lost 2 bases, with 9 bases spanning the gap. CDR3 length equals 14 residues. CDR3 nucleotides: TGTGCCAGCAGTTTAGTTACAGACAACACTGAAGCTTTCTTT. Translation: CASSLVTDNTEAFF. Full variable domain (rest looked up from reference TRBV28 and TRBJ1-1): DVKVTQSSRYLVKRTGEKVFLECVQDMDHENMFWYRQDPGLGLRLIYFSYDVKMKEKGDIPEGYSVSREKKERFSLILESASTNQTSMYLCASSLVTDNTEAFFGQGTRLTVV.

V gene TRBV5-1 combines with J gene TRBJ2-7; D is unclear. V was trimmed by 4 bases and J by 4 bases, leaving 6 bases between them. The CDR3 is 11 residues long. Germline loops: CDR1 SGHRS, CDR2 YFSETQ. The CDR3 region is CASSDQYEQYF. As DNA, the CDR3 is TGCGCCAGCAGCGATCAGTACGAGCAGTACTTC.

About this clonotype: At one end the junction does not follow the germline gene, possibly because of a read error. Here the CDR3 reads CASSYPPVRERFF. As DNA, the CDR3 is TGTGCCAGCAGTTACCCTCCGGTGAGGGAGCGGTTCTTT. The chain joins TRBV6-2 or TRBV6-3 to TRBJ2-1, with a tentative D call TRBD2 (5 bases). The CDR3 has 13 residues. Germline V gene data show CDR1 as MNHEY and CDR2 as SVGEGT.

This clonotype has only a few counts. This may arise from a read error, as a much more abundant clone is one base away. This chain uses TRBV20-1 with TRBJ2-1, with TRBD2 identical over 10 bases. The CDR3 runs to 16 residues. Germline V gene lookup returns CDR1 DFQATT and CDR2 SNEGSKA (reference sequence). V lost 0 bases, J lost 2 bases, and 4 bases stayed unmatched. CDR3 in amino acids: CSARDHTSGTYNEQFF. The CDR3, as DNA: TGCAGTGCTAGAGACCACACTAGCGGGACCTACAATGAGCAGTTCTTC.

The chain has TRBV19 and TRBJ2-3, with 7 nucleotides matching TRBD2. Trimming took 1 base from V and 2 from J; bases not matched to a gene: 6. The CDR3 covers 16 residues. Per the germline V gene, CDR1 is LNHDA and CDR2 is SQIVND (reference sequence). Written as DNA, the CDR3 is TGTGCCAGTAGTATAGCGGCTAGCGGTACCACAGATACGCAGTATTTT. Its translation is CASSIAASGTTDTQYF. Together with reference TRBV19 and TRBJ2-3, the CDR3 gives the full variable domain: DGGITQSPKYLFRKEGQNVTLSCEQNLNHDAMYWYRQDPGQGLRLIYYSQIVNDFQKGDIAEGYSVSREKKESFPLTVTSAQKNPTAFYLCASSIAASGTTDTQYFGPGTRLTVL.

Comment on this clonotype: It may be a read error: a sequence one base away is much more abundant. The gene calls are TRBV19 and TRBJ1-2; no clear D gene. This CDR3 contains 13 residues. V dropped 7 bases and J dropped 6 bases, with 15 bases sitting between them. Germline CDR1 reads LNHDA; CDR2 reads SQIVND (reference sequence). The CDR3 DNA reads as TGTGCCAGTACCGCCCATTACGGGGATGGCTACACCTTC. This codes for CASTAHYGDGYTF.